Sequencing of this T cell receptor (beta chain) was carried out in a study of shared clonotypes between healthy human individuals. Whole-study context: Each donor contributed plates that comprised three CD4 naive, three CD4 memory, two CD8 naive and one CD8 memory.

The CDR3 loop spans 14 amino acids. CDR1 and CDR2 (germline): SGHRS, YFSETQ. Trimming pared 3 bases from V and 2 bases from J, leaving 12 bases between. Deep-level assay runs were performed. Using 200 ng DNA, tens of thousands of T cell genomes, the sorted-subset replicate PCRs were run. TCRdb's table, derived via immunoSEQ multiplex PCR, lists solely in-frame clones and lacks some. This table holds millions of clones, 90% to 95% found once. The receptor comes from a man aged 18 to 29 in good health. The V gene is TRBV5-1, the J gene TRBJ2-7; D tentatively reads TRBD1 or TRBD2 (5 bases each). Sequenced material: naive CD4+ T cells sorted from blood. Subset reported: CD45RA+ positively selected. The CDR3 is CASSSRGLAYEQYF. The CDR3, as DNA: TGCGCCAGCAGCTCCCGGGGCTTAGCCTACGAGCAGTACTTC.